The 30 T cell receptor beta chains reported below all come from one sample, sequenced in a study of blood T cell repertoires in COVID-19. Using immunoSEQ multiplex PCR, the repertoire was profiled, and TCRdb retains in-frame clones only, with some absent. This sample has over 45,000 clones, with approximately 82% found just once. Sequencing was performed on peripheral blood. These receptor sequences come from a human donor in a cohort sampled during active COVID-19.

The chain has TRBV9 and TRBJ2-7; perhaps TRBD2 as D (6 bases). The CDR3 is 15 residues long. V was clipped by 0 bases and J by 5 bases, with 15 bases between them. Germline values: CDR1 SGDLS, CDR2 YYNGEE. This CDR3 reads CASSVGGAAGHEQYF. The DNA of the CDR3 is TGTGCCAGCAGCGTAGGCGGGGCGGCCGGGCACGAGCAGTACTTC.

CDR3 nucleotides: TGTGCCAGCGGGGGGGTCGAGCAGTACTTC. Amino acid sequence: CASGGVEQYF. The chain carries TRBV6-6 and TRBJ2-7, with 7 bases that match TRBD2. The germline V gene encodes CDR1 MNHNY and CDR2 SVGAGI (reference sequence). The CDR3 covers 10 residues. The junction had 1 base not matched to a gene; V was cut back by 8 bases and J by 6 bases.

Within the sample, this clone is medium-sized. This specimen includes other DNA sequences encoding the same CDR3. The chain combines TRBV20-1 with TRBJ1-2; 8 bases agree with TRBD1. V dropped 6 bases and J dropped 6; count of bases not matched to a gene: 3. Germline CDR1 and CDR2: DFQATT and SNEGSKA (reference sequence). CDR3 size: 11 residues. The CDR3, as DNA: TGCAGTGCACCGACAGGGGATGGCTACACCTTC. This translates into CSAPTGDGYTF.

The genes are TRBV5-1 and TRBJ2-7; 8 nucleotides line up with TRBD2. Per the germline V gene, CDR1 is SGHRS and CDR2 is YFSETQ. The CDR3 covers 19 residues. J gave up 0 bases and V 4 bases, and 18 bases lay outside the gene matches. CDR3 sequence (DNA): TGCGCCAGCAGCCAACTGCGTACGGGGGGGCCCTTAAGCTCCTACGAGCAGTACTTC. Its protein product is CASSQLRTGGPLSSYEQYF.

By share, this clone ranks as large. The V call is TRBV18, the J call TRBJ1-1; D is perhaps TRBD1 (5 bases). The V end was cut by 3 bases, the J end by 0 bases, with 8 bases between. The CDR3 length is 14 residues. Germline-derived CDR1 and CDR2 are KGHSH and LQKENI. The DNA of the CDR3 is TGTGCCAGCTCACCGGGACTCCTGAACACTGAAGCTTTCTTT. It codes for CASSPGLLNTEAFF.

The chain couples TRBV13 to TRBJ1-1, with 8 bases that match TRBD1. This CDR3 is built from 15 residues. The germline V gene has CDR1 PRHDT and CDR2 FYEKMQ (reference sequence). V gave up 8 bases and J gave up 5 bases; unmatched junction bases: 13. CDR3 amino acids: CASHTSHDRGTEAFF. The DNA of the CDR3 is TGTGCCAGCCACACGTCACATGACAGGGGAACTGAAGCTTTCTTT. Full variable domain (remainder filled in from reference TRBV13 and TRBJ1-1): AAGVIQSPRHLIKEKRETATLKCYPIPRHDTVYWYQQGPGQDPQFLISFYEKMQSDKGSIPDRFSAQQFSDYHSELNMSSLELGDSALYFCASHTSHDRGTEAFFGQGTRLTVV.

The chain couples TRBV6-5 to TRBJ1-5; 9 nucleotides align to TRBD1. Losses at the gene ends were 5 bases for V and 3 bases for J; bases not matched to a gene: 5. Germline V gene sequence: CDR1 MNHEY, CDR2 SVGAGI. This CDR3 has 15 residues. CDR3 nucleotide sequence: TGTGCCAGCAGTCAGACAGGGGGTTACAATCAGCCCCAGCATTTT. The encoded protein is CASSQTGGYNQPQHF.

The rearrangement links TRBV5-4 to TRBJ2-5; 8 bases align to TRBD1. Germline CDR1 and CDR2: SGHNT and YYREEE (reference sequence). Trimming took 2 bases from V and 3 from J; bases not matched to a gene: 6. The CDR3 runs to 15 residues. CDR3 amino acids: CASSFPDRVEETQYF. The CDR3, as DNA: TGTGCCAGCAGCTTCCCGGACAGGGTGGAAGAGACCCAGTACTTC.

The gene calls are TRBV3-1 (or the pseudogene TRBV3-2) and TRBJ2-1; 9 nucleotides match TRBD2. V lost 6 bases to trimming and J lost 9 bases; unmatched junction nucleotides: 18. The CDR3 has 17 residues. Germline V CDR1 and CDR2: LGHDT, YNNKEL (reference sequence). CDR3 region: CASSNRGSAGGNSEQFF. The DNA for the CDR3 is TGTGCCAGCAGTAACCGGGGTTCCGCGGGGGGGAATTCTGAGCAGTTCTTC.

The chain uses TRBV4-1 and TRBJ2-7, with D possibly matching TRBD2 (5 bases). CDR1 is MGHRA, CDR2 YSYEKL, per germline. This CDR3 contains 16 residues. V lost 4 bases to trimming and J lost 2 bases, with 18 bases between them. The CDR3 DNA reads TGCGCCAGCAGCCCGCAACTCCTTACCGGGGCCTACGAGCAGTACTTC. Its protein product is CASSPQLLTGAYEQYF.

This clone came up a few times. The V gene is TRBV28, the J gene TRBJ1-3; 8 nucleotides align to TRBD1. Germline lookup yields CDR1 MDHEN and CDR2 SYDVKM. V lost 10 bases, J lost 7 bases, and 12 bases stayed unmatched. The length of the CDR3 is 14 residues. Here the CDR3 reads CATDPAGGLNTIYF. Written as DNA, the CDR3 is TGTGCCACCGACCCCGCAGGGGGCTTGAACACCATATATTTT.

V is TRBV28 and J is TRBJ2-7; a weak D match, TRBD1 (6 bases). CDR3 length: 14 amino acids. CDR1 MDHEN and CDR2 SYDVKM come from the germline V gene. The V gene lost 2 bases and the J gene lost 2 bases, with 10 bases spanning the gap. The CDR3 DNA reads TGTGCCAGCAGTTTACCCACAGGGCCCTACGAGCAGTACTTC. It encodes CASSLPTGPYEQYF.

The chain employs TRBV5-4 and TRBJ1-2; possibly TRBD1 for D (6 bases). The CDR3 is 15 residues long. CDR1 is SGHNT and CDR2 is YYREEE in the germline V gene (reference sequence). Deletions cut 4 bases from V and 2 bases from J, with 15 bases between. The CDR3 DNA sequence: TGTGCCAGCAGCGTACAGGGAGTATTGAACTATGGCTACACCTTC. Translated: CASSVQGVLNYGYTF.

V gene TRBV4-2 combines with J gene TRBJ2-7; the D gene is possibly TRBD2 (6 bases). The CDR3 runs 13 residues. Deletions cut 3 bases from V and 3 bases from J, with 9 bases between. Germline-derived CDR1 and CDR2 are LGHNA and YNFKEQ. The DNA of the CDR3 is TGTGCCAGCAGCCACCGCGGGGACTACGAGCAGTACTTC. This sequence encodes CASSHRGDYEQYF.

The CDR3 DNA reads TGCGCCAGCAGCCAACAGAGTGCTACCTACGAGCAGTACTTC. It specifies CASSQQSATYEQYF. The rearrangement joins TRBV5-1 to TRBJ2-7; D unclear. The CDR3 totals 14 residues. CDR1 and CDR2 (germline): SGHRS, YFSETQ. Deletions cut 4 bases from V and 2 bases from J, with 13 bases between.

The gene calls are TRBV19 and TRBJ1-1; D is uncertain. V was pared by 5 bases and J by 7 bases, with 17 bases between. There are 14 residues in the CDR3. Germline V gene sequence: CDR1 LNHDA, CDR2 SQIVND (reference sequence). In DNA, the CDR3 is TGTGCCAGTAGTCCCCGTGGAGGAGGAGGTGAAGCTTTCTTT. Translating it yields CASSPRGGGGEAFF.

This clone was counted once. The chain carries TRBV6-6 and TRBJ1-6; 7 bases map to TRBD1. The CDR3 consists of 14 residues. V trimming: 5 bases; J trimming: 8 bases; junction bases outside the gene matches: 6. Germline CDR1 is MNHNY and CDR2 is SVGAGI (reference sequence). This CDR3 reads CASSGRGRDSPLHF. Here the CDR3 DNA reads TGTGCCAGCAGTGGTAGGGGGCGCGATTCACCCCTCCACTTT.

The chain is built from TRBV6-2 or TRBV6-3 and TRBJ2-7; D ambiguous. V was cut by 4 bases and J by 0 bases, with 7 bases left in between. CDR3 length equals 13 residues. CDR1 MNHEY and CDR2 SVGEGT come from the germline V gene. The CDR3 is CASSSQDSYEQYF. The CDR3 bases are TGTGCCAGCAGTTCCCAGGACTCCTACGAGCAGTACTTC.

CDR3 nucleotides: TGTGCCAGCAGCTTGACAGGGGAAAGAGGCACCATATATTTT. It translates to CASSLTGERGTIYF. J is TRBJ1-3 and V is TRBV7-9, with 8 bases fitting TRBD1. In germline, CDR1 is SEHNR, CDR2 FQNEAQ (reference sequence). The V segment lost 3 bases and the J segment 9 bases; nucleotides outside the gene matches: 7. The CDR3 length is 14 residues.

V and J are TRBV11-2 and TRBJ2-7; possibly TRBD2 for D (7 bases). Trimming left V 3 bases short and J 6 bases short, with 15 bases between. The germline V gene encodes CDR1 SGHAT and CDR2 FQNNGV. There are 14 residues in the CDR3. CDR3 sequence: CASSLAWGGREQYF. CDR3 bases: TGTGCCAGCAGCTTGGCCTGGGGGGGCCGCGAGCAGTACTTC.

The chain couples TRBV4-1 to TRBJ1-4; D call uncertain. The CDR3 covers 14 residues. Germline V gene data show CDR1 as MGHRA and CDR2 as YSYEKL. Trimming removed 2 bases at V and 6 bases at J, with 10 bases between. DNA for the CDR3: TGCGCCAGCAGCCAACAGGCGTCCCATGAAAAACTGTTTTTT. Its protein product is CASSQQASHEKLFF.

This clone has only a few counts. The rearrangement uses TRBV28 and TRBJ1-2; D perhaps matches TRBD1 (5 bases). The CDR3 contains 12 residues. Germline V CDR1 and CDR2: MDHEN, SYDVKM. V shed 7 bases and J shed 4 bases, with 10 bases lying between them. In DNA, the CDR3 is TGTGCCAGCACCGACAGACCCTATGGCTACACCTTC. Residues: CASTDRPYGYTF.

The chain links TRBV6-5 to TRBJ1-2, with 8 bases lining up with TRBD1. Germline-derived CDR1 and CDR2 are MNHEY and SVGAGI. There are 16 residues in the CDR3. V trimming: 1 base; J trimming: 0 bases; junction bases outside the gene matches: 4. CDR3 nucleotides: TGTGCCAGCAGTTACTTACGACAGGGGTCTAACTATGGCTACACCTTC. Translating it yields CASSYLRQGSNYGYTF.

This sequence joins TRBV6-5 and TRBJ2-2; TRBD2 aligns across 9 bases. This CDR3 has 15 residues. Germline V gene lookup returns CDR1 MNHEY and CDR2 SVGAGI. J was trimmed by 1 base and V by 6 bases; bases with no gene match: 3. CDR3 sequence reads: CASSRTSENTGELFF. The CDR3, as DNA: TGTGCCAGCAGCCGGACTAGCGAGAACACCGGGGAGCTGTTTTTT.

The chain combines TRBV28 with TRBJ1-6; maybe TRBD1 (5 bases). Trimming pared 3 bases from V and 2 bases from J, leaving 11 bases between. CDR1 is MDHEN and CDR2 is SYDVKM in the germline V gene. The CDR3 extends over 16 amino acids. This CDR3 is CASSLPKGAYNSPLHF. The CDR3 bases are TGTGCCAGCAGTTTGCCAAAAGGGGCCTATAATTCACCCCTCCACTTT.

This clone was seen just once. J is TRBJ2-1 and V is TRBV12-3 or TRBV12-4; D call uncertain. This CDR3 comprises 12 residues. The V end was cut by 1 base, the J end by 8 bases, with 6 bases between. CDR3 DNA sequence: TGTGCCAGCAGTTTAGGAGGCTATGAGCAGTTCTTC. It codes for CASSLGGYEQFF.

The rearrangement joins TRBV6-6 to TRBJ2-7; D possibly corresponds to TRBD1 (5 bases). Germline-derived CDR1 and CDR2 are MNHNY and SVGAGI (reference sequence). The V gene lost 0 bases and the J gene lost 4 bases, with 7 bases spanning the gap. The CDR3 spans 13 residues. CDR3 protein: CASSYSQGYEQYF. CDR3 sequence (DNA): TGTGCCAGCAGTTACTCTCAGGGTTACGAGCAGTACTTC.

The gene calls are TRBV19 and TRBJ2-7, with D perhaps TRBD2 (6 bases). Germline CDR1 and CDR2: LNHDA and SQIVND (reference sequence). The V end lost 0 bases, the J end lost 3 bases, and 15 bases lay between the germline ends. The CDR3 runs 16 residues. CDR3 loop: CASSIDLRGRGYEQYF. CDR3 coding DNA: TGTGCCAGTAGTATAGATCTTCGGGGGAGAGGCTACGAGCAGTACTTC. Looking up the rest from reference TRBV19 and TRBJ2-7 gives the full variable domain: DGGITQSPKYLFRKEGQNVTLSCEQNLNHDAMYWYRQDPGQGLRLIYYSQIVNDFQKGDIAEGYSVSREKKESFPLTVTSAQKNPTAFYLCASSIDLRGRGYEQYFGPGTRLTVT.

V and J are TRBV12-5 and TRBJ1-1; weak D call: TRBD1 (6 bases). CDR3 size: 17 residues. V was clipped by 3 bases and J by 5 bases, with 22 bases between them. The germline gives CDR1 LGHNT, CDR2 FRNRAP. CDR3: CASGFEEIRARGTEAFF. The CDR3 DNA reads TGTGCTAGTGGTTTCGAAGAGATCAGGGCTAGGGGGACTGAAGCTTTCTTT.

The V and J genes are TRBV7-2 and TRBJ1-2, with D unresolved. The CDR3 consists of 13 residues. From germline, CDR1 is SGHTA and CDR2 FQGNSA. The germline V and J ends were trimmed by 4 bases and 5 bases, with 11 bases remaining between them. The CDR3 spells CASSYAEGYGYTF. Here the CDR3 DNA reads TGTGCCAGCAGCTATGCGGAGGGTTATGGCTACACCTTC.